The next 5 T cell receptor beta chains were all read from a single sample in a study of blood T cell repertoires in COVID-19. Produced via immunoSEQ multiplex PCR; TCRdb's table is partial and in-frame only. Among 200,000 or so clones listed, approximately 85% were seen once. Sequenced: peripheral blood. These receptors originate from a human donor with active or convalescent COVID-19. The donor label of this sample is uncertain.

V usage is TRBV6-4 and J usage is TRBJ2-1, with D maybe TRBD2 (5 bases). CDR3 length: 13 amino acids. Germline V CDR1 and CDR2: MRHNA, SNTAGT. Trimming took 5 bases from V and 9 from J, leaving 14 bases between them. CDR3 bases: TGTGCCAGCAGTCCTTCGGGCGGGTTTGAGCAGTTCTTC. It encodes CASSPSGGFEQFF.

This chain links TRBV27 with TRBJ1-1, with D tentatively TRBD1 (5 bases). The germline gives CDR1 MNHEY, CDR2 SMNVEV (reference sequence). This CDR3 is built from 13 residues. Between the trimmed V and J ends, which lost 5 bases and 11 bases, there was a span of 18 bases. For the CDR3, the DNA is TGTGCCAGCAGTCCTCGGGGGGGGTTGGATGCTTTCTTT. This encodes CASSPRGGLDAFF.

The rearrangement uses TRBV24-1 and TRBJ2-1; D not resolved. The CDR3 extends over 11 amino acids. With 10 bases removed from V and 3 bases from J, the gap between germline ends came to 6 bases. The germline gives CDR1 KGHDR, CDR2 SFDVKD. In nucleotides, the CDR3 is TGTGCCACGGGCATCTACAATGAGCAGTTCTTC. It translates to CATGIYNEQFF.

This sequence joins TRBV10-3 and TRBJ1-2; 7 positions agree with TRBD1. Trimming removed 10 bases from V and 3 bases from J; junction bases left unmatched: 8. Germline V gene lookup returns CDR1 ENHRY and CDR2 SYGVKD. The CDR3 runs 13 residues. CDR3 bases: TGTGCCACTAGGGGGACAGAGGACTATGGCTACACCTTC. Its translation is CATRGTEDYGYTF.

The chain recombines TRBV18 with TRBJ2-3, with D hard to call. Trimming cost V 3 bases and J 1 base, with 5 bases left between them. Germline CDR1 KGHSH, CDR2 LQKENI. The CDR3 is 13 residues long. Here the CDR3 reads CASSPRGTDTQYF. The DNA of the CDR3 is TGTGCCAGCTCACCCCGGGGCACAGATACGCAGTATTTT.